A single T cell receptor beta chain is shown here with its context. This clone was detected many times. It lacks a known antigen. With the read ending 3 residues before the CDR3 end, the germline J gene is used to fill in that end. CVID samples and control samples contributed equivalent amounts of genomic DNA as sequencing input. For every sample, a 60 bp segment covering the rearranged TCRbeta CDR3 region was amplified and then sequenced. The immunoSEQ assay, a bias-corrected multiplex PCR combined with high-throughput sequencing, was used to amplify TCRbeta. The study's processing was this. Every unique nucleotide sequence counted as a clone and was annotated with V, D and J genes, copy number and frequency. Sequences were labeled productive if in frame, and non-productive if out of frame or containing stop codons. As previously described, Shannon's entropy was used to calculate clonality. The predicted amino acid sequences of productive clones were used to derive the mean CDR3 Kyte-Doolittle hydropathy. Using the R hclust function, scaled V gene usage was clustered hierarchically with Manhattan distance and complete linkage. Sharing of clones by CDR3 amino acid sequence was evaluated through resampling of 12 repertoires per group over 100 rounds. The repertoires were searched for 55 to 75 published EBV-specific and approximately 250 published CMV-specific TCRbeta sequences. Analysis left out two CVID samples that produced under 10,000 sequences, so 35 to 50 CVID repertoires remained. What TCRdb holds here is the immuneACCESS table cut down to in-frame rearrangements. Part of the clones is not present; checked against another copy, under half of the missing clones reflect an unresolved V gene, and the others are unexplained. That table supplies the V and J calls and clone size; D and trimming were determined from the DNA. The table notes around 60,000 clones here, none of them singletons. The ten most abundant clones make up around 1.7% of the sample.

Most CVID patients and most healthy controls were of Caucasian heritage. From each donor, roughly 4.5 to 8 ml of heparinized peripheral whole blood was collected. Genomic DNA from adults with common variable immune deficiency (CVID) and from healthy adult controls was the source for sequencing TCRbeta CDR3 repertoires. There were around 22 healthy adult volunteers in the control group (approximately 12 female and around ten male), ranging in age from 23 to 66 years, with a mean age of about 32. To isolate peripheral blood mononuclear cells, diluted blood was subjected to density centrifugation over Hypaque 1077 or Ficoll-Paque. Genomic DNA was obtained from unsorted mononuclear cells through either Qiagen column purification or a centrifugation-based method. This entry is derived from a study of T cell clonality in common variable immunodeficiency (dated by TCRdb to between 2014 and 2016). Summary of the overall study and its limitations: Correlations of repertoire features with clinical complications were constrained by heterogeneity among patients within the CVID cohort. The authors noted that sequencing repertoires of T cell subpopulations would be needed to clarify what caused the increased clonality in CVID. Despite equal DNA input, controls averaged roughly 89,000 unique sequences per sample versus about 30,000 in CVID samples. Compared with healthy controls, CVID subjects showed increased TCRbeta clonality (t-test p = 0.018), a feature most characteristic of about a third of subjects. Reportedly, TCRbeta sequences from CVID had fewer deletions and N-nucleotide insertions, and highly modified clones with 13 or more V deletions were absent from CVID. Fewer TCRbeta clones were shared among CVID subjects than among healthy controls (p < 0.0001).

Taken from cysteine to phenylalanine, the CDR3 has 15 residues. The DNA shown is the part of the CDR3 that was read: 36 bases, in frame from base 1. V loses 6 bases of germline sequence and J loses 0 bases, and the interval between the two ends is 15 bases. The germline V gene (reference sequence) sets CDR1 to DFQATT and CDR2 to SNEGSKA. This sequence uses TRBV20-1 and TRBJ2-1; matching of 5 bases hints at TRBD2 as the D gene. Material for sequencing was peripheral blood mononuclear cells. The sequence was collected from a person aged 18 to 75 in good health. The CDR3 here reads CSASRGASSYNEQFF. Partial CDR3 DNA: TGCAGTGCCTCCCGGGGAGCCAGCTCCTACAATGAG.